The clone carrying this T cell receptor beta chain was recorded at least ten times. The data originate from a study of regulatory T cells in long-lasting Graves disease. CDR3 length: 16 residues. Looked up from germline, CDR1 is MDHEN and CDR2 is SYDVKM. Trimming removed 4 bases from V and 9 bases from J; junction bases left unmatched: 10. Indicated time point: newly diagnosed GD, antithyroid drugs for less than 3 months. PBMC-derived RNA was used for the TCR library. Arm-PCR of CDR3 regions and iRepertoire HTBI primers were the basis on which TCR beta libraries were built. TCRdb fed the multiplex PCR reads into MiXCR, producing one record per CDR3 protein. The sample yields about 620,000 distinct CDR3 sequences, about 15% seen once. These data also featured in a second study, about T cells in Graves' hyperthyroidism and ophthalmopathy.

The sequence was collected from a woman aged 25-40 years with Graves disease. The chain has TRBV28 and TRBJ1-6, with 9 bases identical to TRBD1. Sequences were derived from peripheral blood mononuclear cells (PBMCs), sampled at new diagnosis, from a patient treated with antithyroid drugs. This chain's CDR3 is CASSSANRGLVSPLHF. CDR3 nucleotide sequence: TGTGCCAGCAGTTCGGCCAACAGGGGGCTAGTTTCACCCCTCCACTTT. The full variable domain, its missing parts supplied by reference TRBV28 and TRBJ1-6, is DVKVTQSSRYLVKRTGEKVFLECVQDMDHENMFWYRQDPGLGLRLIYFSYDVKMKEKGDIPEGYSVSREKKERFSLILESASTNQTSMYLCASSSANRGLVSPLHFGNGTRLTVT.